This T cell receptor (beta chain) came from a study of beta chain features in type 1 diabetes. Study background: The patients were much like the healthy donors in age, gender and cell yields. Across the samples, more than 85 million sorted cells were examined in total.

V lost 6 bases and J lost 7, with 12 bases in between. The CDR3 length is 13 residues. CDR1 is SGHTA and CDR2 is FQGNSA in the germline V gene. Sequenced material consisted of expressed TCRB transcripts (all of the isolated RNA was reverse transcribed). The data were produced by immunoSEQ multiplex PCR, yet TCRdb's version contains in-frame clones alone and is incomplete. The sample lists almost 250,000 clones; roughly 13% were seen once. This TCR came from a woman in her thirties or forties in good health. Material: naive CD4+ T cells from blood. V gene TRBV7-2 combines with J gene TRBJ2-2; no reliable D call. The CDR3 sequence is CASSRFILGELFF. CDR3 bases: TGTGCCAGCAGTCGCTTCATACTCGGGGAGCTGTTTTTT.